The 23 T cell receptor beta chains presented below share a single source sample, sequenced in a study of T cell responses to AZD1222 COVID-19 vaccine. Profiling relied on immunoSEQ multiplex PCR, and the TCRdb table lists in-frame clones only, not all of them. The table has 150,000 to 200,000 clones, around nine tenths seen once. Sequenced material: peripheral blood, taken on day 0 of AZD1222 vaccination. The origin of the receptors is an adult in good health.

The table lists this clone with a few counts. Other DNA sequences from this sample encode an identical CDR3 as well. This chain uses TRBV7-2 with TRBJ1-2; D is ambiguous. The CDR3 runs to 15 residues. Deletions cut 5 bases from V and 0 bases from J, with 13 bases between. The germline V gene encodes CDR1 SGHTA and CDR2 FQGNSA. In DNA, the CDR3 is TGTGCCAGCAGCCCAAGTACCAGCGCTAACTATGGCTACACCTTC. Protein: CASSPSTSANYGYTF.

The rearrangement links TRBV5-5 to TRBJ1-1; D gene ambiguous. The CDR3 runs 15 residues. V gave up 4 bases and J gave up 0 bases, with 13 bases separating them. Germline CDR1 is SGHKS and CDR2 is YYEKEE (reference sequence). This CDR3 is CASSRGPTLNTEAFF. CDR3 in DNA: TGTGCCAGCAGCCGAGGTCCTACTCTGAACACTGAAGCTTTCTTT. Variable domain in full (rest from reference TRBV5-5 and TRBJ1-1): DAGVTQSPTHLIKTRGQQVTLRCSPISGHKSVSWYQQVLGQGPQFIFQYYEKEERGRGNFPDRFSARQFPNYSSELNVNALLLGDSALYLCASSRGPTLNTEAFFGQGTRLTVV.

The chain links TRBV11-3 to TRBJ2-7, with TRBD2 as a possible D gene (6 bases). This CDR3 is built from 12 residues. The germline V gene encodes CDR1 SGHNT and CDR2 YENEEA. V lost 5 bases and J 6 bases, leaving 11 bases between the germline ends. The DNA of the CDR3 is TGTGCCAGCAGCCAAGTGGGAGGCGAGCAGTACTTC. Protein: CASSQVGGEQYF.

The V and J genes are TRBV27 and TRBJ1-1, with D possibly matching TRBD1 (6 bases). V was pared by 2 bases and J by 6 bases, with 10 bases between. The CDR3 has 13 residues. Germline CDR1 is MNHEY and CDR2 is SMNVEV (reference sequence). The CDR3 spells CASSLNGGAEAFF. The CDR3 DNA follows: TGTGCCAGCAGTTTAAACGGGGGCGCTGAAGCTTTCTTT.

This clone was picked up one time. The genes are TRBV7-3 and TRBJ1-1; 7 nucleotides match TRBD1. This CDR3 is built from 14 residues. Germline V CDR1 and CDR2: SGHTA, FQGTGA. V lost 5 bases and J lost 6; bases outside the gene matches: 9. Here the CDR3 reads CASSPQGGLAEAFF. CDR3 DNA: TGTGCCAGCAGCCCGCAGGGGGGGCTGGCTGAAGCTTTCTTT.

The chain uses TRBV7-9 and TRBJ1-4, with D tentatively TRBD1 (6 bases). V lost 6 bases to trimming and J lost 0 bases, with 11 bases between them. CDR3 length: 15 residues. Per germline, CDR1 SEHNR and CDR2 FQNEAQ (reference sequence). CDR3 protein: CASSRDTATNEKLFF. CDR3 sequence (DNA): TGTGCCAGCAGTAGGGACACGGCAACTAATGAAAAACTGTTTTTT.

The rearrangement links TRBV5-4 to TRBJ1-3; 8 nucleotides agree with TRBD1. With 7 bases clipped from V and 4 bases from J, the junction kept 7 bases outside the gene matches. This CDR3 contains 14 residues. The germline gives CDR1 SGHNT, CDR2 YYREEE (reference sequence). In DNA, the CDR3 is TGTGCCAGCCAGGACAGGGCTTCCGGAAACACCATATATTTT. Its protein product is CASQDRASGNTIYF.

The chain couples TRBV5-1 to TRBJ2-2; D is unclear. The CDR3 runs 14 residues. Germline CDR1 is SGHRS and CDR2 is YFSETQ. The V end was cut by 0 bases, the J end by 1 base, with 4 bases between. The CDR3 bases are TGCGCCAGCAGCTTGGTGTTGAACACCGGGGAGCTGTTTTTT. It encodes CASSLVLNTGELFF.

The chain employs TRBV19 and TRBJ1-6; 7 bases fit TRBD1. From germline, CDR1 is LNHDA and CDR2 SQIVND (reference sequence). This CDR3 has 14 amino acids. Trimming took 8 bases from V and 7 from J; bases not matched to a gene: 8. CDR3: CASHETGTNSPLHF. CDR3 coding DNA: TGTGCCAGTCACGAGACAGGGACCAATTCACCCCTCCACTTT. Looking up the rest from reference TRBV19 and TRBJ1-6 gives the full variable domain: DGGITQSPKYLFRKEGQNVTLSCEQNLNHDAMYWYRQDPGQGLRLIYYSQIVNDFQKGDIAEGYSVSREKKESFPLTVTSAQKNPTAFYLCASHETGTNSPLHFGNGTRLTVT.

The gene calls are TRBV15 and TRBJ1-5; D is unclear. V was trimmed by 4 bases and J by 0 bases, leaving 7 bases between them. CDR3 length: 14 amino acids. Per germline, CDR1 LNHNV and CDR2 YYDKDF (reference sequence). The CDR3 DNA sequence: TGTGCCACCAGCATCGAAGTTAGCAATCAGCCCCAGCATTTT. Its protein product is CATSIEVSNQPQHF. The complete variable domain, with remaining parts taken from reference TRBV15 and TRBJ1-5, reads DAMVIQNPRYQVTQFGKPVTLSCSQTLNHNVMYWYQQKSSQAPKLLFHYYDKDFNNEADTPDNFQSRRPNTSFCFLDIRSPGLGDTAMYLCATSIEVSNQPQHFGDGTRLSIL.

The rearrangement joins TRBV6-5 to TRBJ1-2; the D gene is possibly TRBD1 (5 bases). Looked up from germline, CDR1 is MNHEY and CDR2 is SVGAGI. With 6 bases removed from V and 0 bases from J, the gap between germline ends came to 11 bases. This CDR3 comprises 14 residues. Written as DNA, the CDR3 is TGTGCCAGCAGCATAGGACACACTAACTATGGCTACACCTTC. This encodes CASSIGHTNYGYTF.

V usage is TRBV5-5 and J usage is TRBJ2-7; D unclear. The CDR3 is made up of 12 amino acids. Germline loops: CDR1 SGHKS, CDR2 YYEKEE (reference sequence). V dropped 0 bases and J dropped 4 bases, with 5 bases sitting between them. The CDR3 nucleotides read TGTGCCAGCAGCTTGGTTGGGTACGAGCAGTACTTC. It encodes CASSLVGYEQYF.

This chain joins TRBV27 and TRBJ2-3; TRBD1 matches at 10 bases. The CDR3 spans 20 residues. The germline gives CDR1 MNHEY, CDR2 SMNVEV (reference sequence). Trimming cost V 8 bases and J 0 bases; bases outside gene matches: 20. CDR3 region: CASVLGLPGQGPTSTDTQYF. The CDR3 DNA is TGTGCCAGCGTTTTAGGCCTACCGGGACAGGGGCCCACTAGCACAGATACGCAGTATTTT.

The CDR3 is CASSIRVAGLFSGETQYF. The CDR3 nucleotides are TGTGCCAGTAGTATTAGGGTGGCAGGGTTGTTTTCGGGAGAGACCCAGTACTTC. The rearrangement links TRBV19 to TRBJ2-5; tentatively, D is TRBD1 (5 bases). The CDR3 is 18 residues long. Germline values: CDR1 LNHDA, CDR2 SQIVND (reference sequence). V was pared by 3 bases and J by 4 bases, with 24 bases between.

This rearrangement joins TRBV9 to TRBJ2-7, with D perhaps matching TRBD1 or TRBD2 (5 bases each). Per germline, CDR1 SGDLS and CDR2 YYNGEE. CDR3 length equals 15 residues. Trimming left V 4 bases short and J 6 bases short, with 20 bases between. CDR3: CASSPSIGTGGEQYF. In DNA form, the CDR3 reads TGTGCCAGCAGCCCCTCTATTGGGACCGGAGGCGAGCAGTACTTC. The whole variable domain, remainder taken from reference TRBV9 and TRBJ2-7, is DSGVTQTPKHLITATGQRVTLRCSPRSGDLSVYWYQQSLDQGLQFLIQYYNGEERAKGNILERFSAQQFPDLHSELNLSSLELGDSALYFCASSPSIGTGGEQYFGPGTRLTVT.

The CDR3 bases are TGTGCCAGCAGCTCTAGCGGGGCAGCGTACAATGAGCAGTTCTTC. Protein: CASSSSGAAYNEQFF. The V gene is TRBV13, the J gene TRBJ2-1, with TRBD2 matching over 9 bases. V was pared by 4 bases and J by 4 bases, with 5 bases of the junction left unmatched. This CDR3 has 15 amino acids. Germline V gene data show CDR1 as PRHDT and CDR2 as FYEKMQ (reference sequence).

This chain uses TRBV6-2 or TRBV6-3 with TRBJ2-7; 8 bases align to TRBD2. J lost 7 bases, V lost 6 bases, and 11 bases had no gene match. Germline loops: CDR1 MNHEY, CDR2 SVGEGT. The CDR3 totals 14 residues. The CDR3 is CASSLAGTQGEQYF. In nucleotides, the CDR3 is TGTGCCAGCAGCTTAGCGGGAACCCAGGGGGAGCAGTACTTC.

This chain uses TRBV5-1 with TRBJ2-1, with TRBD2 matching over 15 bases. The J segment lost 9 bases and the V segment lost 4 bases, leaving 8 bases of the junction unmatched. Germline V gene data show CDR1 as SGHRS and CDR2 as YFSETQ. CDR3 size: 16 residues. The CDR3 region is CASSPRTSGGAGEQFF. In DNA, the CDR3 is TGCGCCAGCAGCCCCAGGACTAGCGGGGGGGCCGGTGAGCAGTTCTTC.

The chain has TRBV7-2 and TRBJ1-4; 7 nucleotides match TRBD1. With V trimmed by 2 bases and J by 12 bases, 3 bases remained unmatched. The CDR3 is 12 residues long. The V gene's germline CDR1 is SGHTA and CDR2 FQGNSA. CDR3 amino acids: CASSLYGTELFF. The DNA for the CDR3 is TGTGCCAGCAGCTTATATGGGACAGAACTGTTTTTT.

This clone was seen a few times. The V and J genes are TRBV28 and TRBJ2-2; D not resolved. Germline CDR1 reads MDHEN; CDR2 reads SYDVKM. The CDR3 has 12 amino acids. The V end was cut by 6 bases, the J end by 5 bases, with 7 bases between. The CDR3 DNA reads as TGTGCCAGCAGCTCCGTAACCGGGGAGCTGTTTTTT. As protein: CASSSVTGELFF.

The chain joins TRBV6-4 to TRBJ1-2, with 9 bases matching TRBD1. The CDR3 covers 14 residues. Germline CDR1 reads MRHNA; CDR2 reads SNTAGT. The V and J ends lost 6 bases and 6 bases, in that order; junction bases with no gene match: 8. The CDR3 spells CASSAGTGLDGYTF. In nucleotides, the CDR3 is TGTGCCAGCAGCGCCGGGACAGGGCTTGATGGCTACACCTTC.

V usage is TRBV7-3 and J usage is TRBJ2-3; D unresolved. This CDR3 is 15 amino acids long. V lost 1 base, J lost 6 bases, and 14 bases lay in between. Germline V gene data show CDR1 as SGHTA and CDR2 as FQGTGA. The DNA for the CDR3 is TGTGCCAGCAGCTTAATGGCAGGTAGTTCGGATACGCAGTATTTT. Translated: CASSLMAGSSDTQYF.

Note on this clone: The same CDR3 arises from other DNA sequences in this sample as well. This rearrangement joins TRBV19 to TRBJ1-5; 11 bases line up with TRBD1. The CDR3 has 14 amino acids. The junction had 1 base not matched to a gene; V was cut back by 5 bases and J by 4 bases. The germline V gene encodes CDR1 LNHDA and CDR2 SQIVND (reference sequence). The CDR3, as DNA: TGTGCCAGTAGTGGGACAGGGGGAAATCAGCCCCAGCATTTT. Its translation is CASSGTGGNQPQHF.